Presented here are 19 T cell receptor beta chains from one specimen sequenced in a study of shared clonotypes between healthy human individuals. Produced via immunoSEQ multiplex PCR; TCRdb's table is partial and in-frame only. The sample includes about 1.5 million clones, approximately 97% seen only once; the top ten take roughly 1.2%. Sequenced material: naive CD4+ T cells sorted from blood. Subset indicated: CD45RA+ positively selected. The receptors originated from a man aged 25 to 40 in good health.

J is TRBJ1-1 and V is TRBV29-1; the D is unclear. V was clipped by 3 bases and J by 1 base, with 9 bases between them. Germline lookup yields CDR1 SQVTM and CDR2 ANQGSEA. CDR3 size: 13 residues. In DNA, the CDR3 is TGCAGCGTTGAGAAACAAACGAACACTGAAGCTTTCTTT. It is translated as CSVEKQTNTEAFF.

A word on this clone: The sample contains more than one DNA sequence encoding this CDR3. This rearrangement joins TRBV7-3 to TRBJ2-6, with D hard to call. V was clipped by 5 bases and J by 0 bases, with 2 bases between them. This CDR3 is 13 amino acids long. Germline values: CDR1 SGHTA, CDR2 FQGTGA. The chain's CDR3 is CASSPSGANVLTF. CDR3 bases: TGTGCCAGCAGCCCCTCTGGGGCCAACGTCCTGACTTTC. Complete variable domain (other parts from reference TRBV7-3 and TRBJ2-6): GAGVSQTPSNKVTEKGKYVELRCDPISGHTALYWYRQSLGQGPEFLIYFQGTGAADDSGLPNDRFFAVRPEGSVSTLKIQRTERGDSAVYLCASSPSGANVLTFGAGSRLTVL.

The V gene is TRBV25-1, the J gene TRBJ1-2; D remains unclear. V gave up 5 bases and J gave up 0 bases, with 10 bases separating them. This CDR3 has 14 residues. Germline lookup yields CDR1 MGHDK and CDR2 SYGVNS. In nucleotides, the CDR3 is TGTGCCAGCAGTACGGAAAGAGCTAACTATGGCTACACCTTC. Its translation: CASSTERANYGYTF.

This clone was seen once. CDR3 in DNA: TGTGCCAGCAGTAAACTAGCGGTTGAGGCTTACGAGCAGTACTTC. Its protein is CASSKLAVEAYEQYF. The chain carries TRBV7-2 and TRBJ2-7, with 8 bases that match TRBD2. The CDR3 is made up of 15 amino acids. Losses at the gene ends were 6 bases for V and 4 bases for J; bases not matched to a gene: 11. Germline V gene lookup returns CDR1 SGHTA and CDR2 FQGNSA.

CDR3 sequence reads: CASSQGLASETQYF. The CDR3 nucleotides read TGCGCCAGCAGCCAGGGACTAGCCTCGGAAACGCAGTATTTT. The gene calls are TRBV4-3 and TRBJ2-3, with 9 bases lining up with TRBD2. Germline CDR1 LGHNA, CDR2 YSLEER. The ends lost 3 bases at V and 9 bases at J; junction bases unmatched: 7. The CDR3 has 14 residues.

The table lists this clone with a count of one. This chain links TRBV18 with TRBJ1-2; maybe TRBD1 (5 bases). With 1 base removed from V and 5 bases from J, the gap between germline ends came to 20 bases. The V gene's germline CDR1 is KGHSH and CDR2 LQKENI. This CDR3 comprises 17 residues. The CDR3: CASSPLRFSGTSYGYTF. The DNA for the CDR3 is TGTGCCAGCTCACCACTACGGTTCTCCGGGACCTCTTATGGCTACACCTTC.

The rearrangement uses TRBV5-4 and TRBJ2-5; 7 nucleotides align to TRBD2. V lost 1 base and J lost 4; bases outside the gene matches: 4. This CDR3 comprises 14 residues. Germline V gene data show CDR1 as SGHNT and CDR2 as YYREEE (reference sequence). CDR3 amino acids: CASSLFGGRETQYF. The DNA for the CDR3 is TGTGCCAGCAGCTTGTTTGGCGGGAGAGAGACCCAGTACTTC.

The sample holds a few counts of this clone. The chain has TRBV28 and TRBJ1-4; no firm D call. Germline CDR1 is MDHEN and CDR2 is SYDVKM. The CDR3 loop spans 15 amino acids. Between the trimmed V and J ends, which lost 8 bases and 0 bases, there was a span of 13 bases. CDR3 in DNA: TGTGCCAGCCATAGTATCATTACAACTAATGAAAAACTGTTTTTT. Amino acids: CASHSIITTNEKLFF.

V is TRBV4-1 and J is TRBJ2-1, with a tentative D call TRBD2 (7 bases). This CDR3 is 20 amino acids long. Germline V CDR1 and CDR2: MGHRA, YSYEKL. V lost 4 bases and J 0 bases, leaving 25 bases between the germline ends. The CDR3 DNA follows: TGCGCCAGCAGCCCGATGGGGGGGGGCCCCGCTCTTAGCTCCTACAATGAGCAGTTCTTC. Amino acid sequence: CASSPMGGGPALSSYNEQFF.

A remark on this clone: Sequence at one end of the junction differs from germline and may be a read error. This chain uses TRBV7-7 with TRBJ2-2, with TRBD1 matching 9 bases. CDR3 length: 16 residues. CDR1 and CDR2 (germline): SSHAT, FNYEAQ (reference sequence). The CDR3, as DNA: TGTGCTAGCAGCGCCTCACAGGGGGCCGGCACCGGGGAGCTGTTTTTT. Residues: CASSASQGAGTGELFF.

This clone was detected once. The chain is built from TRBV29-1 and TRBJ1-3; D possibly corresponds to TRBD1 (5 bases). V was trimmed by 7 bases and J by 4 bases, leaving 11 bases between them. This CDR3 comprises 12 residues. Germline CDR1 reads SQVTM; CDR2 reads ANQGSEA. DNA of the CDR3: TGCAGCGCCGGGGGGTCGGGAAACACCATATATTTT. This sequence encodes CSAGGSGNTIYF.

The J gene is TRBJ1-4, the V gene TRBV15, with no clear D. This CDR3 is 16 amino acids long. V was clipped by 0 bases and J by 3 bases, with 11 bases between them. Germline V lookup: CDR1 LNHNV, CDR2 YYDKDF (reference sequence). In DNA, the CDR3 is TGTGCCACCAGCAGAGATCTTGGGCCCGCTAATGAAAAACTGTTTTTT. As protein: CATSRDLGPANEKLFF.

This chain joins TRBV5-6 and TRBJ2-1; D may match TRBD1 or TRBD2 (5 bases each). Germline-derived CDR1 and CDR2 are SGHDT and YYEEEE. V dropped 4 bases and J dropped 7 bases, with 24 bases sitting between them. The CDR3 has 17 amino acids. This CDR3 is CASSPPPRGLAANEQFF. For the CDR3, the DNA is TGTGCCAGCAGCCCTCCCCCTCGGGGCCTAGCCGCTAATGAGCAGTTCTTC.

The chain combines TRBV5-8 with TRBJ1-5; D may be TRBD1 (5 bases). Germline CDR1 SGHTS, CDR2 YDEGEE. The CDR3 contains 12 residues. The V and J ends lost 6 bases and 4 bases respectively, with 8 bases between them. The CDR3 DNA follows: TGTGCCAGCATCGGGACTAATCAGCCCCAGCATTTT. This sequence encodes CASIGTNQPQHF.

V gene TRBV4-3 combines with J gene TRBJ2-7; D is perhaps TRBD1 (6 bases). V dropped 3 bases and J dropped 5 bases, with 14 bases sitting between them. Per the germline V gene, CDR1 is LGHNA and CDR2 is YSLEER. CDR3 length: 14 amino acids. The CDR3, as DNA: TGCGCCAGCAGCCAGACAGGTCGAGTGGACGAGCAGTACTTC. Translated, it gives CASSQTGRVDEQYF.

V is TRBV19 and J is TRBJ2-1; a possible D gene is TRBD1 (6 bases). Germline V gives CDR1 LNHDA, CDR2 SQIVND (reference sequence). V dropped 3 bases and J dropped 5 bases, with 14 bases sitting between them. CDR3 length equals 15 residues. CDR3 nucleotide sequence: TGTGCCAGTAGTATTATGGCAGGGGTCAACAATGAGCAGTTCTTC. Residues: CASSIMAGVNNEQFF. Looking up the rest from reference TRBV19 and TRBJ2-1 gives the full variable domain: DGGITQSPKYLFRKEGQNVTLSCEQNLNHDAMYWYRQDPGQGLRLIYYSQIVNDFQKGDIAEGYSVSREKKESFPLTVTSAQKNPTAFYLCASSIMAGVNNEQFFGPGTRLTVL.

The rearrangement links TRBV5-4 to TRBJ2-5; 9 bases agree with TRBD2. Losses at the gene ends were 4 bases for V and 5 bases for J; bases not matched to a gene: 12. The CDR3 length is 16 residues. Germline V CDR1 and CDR2: SGHNT, YYREEE (reference sequence). CDR3 DNA: TGTGCCAGCAGCCTTAGCGGGAGAAGAACCCGGGAGACCCAGTACTTC. Translating gives CASSLSGRRTRETQYF. Full variable domain (remainder filled in from reference TRBV5-4 and TRBJ2-5): ETGVTQSPTHLIKTRGQQVTLRCSSQSGHNTVSWYQQALGQGPQFIFQYYREEENGRGNFPPRFSGLQFPNYSSELNVNALELDDSALYLCASSLSGRRTRETQYFGPGTRLLVL.

The J gene is TRBJ2-5, the V gene TRBV7-2; D uncertain. Germline values: CDR1 SGHTA, CDR2 FQGNSA. Trimming removed 8 bases from V and 2 bases from J, with 9 bases in between. The CDR3 is made up of 12 amino acids. CDR3 sequence: CASGRSQETQYF. CDR3 nucleotide sequence: TGTGCCAGCGGGCGTTCTCAAGAGACCCAGTACTTC.

CDR3 sequence reads: CATSREPGTGEHNEQFF. Here the CDR3 DNA reads TGTGCCACCAGCAGAGAGCCTGGGACAGGGGAACACAATGAGCAGTTCTTC. The genes are TRBV15 and TRBJ2-1; 10 nucleotides agree with TRBD1. CDR3 length: 17 amino acids. Germline lookup yields CDR1 LNHNV and CDR2 YYDKDF (reference sequence). J lost 5 bases, V lost 0 bases, and 7 bases had no gene match.